The T cell receptor (beta chain) described here comes from a study of technical replicates of blood from a few donors. Unmatched junction bases numbered 2, after V lost 5 bases and J lost 3 bases. Germline V gene lookup returns CDR1 SGHVS and CDR2 FQNEAQ. The CDR3 contains 14 residues. Generated by immunoSEQ multiplex PCR, the TCRdb table keeps only in-frame clones and is missing some. The table records 53,000 or so clones, more than 70% of them present only once. Material: PBMCs. This chain connects TRBV7-8 to TRBJ1-5; 9 bases match TRBD1. This sequence originates from a human donor in good health. Some clones in this sample may be carry-over from other donors' samples. This chain's CDR3 is CASSRDRANQPQHF. Written as DNA, the CDR3 is TGTGCCAGCAGCAGGGACAGGGCCAATCAGCCCCAGCATTTT.